The present entry profiles one TCR beta chain with its context. This record belongs to a study of blood T cell repertoires in COVID-19. Study-wide background: The United States, Italy and Spain were the sources of the acute and convalescent COVID-19 samples. The cDNA or gDNA used as material had been derived from T cells, B-cell-depleted T cells, or PBMCs.

Methods used by the authors: Reference gene primers were amplified, and this amplification served to estimate nucleated cell counts. Generated by immunoSEQ multiplex PCR, the TCRdb table keeps only in-frame clones and is missing some. V and J calls and clone size are given by that table; D and trimming were obtained from the DNA. The sample holds under 70,000 clones, around 90% seen once. The sequenced sample consisted of peripheral blood. This sequence was found in a human donor with active COVID-19. The donor label of this sample is uncertain.

Here the CDR3 DNA reads TGCGCCAGCAGTCCCCTAGCGGCAAGCTCCTACAATGAGCAGTTCTTC. Its protein product is CASSPLAASSYNEQFF. This chain links TRBV5-1 with TRBJ2-1, with TRBD2 matching 7 bases. J was trimmed by 0 bases and V by 5 bases; bases with no gene match: 8. CDR1 SGHRS and CDR2 YFSETQ come from the germline V gene. The CDR3 is 16 amino acids.